One sample yielded the 27 T cell receptor beta chains listed below, sequenced in a study of early T cells in non-severe SARS-CoV-2 infection. TCRdb itself ran the 5' RACE reads through MiXCR, one entry per CDR3 protein. The table lists more than 80,000 distinct CDR3 sequences, approximately 9.9% of them singletons. The sample taken for sequencing was whole blood. The receptors were sampled from an adult who was a healthcare worker with PCR-confirmed SARS-CoV-2 infection or an uninfected control (not recorded which).

This clonotype appeared many times. The chain couples TRBV28 to TRBJ1-2; 8 nucleotides match TRBD1. V shed 5 bases, J shed 4 bases, and the junction held 9 bases outside the gene matches. The CDR3 loop spans 15 amino acids. Germline CDR1 and CDR2: MDHEN and SYDVKM. The CDR3 loop reads CASSGDRGVTYGYTF. CDR3 bases: TGTGCCAGCAGTGGAGACAGGGGAGTCACCTATGGCTACACCTTC.

The chain joins TRBV5-1 to TRBJ1-1, with no clear D. CDR1 SGHRS and CDR2 YFSETQ come from the germline V gene. V lost 1 base and J 1 base, leaving 8 bases between the germline ends. This CDR3 is built from 14 residues. The CDR3 DNA reads TGCGCCAGCAGCTTGTACGGAGAGAACACTGAAGCTTTCTTT. Protein: CASSLYGENTEAFF.

This clonotype has at least ten counts. The V and J genes are TRBV3-1 and TRBJ2-5; possibly TRBD2 for D (5 bases). Deletions cut 8 bases from V and 5 bases from J, with 18 bases between. CDR1 and CDR2 (germline): LGHDT, YNNKEL (reference sequence). This CDR3 spans 14 amino acids. The CDR3 sequence is CASLKSGSPETQYF. The CDR3 nucleotides are TGTGCCAGCCTAAAAAGCGGTTCACCGGAGACCCAGTACTTC.

The sample holds a few counts of this clonotype. The rearrangement links TRBV7-9 to TRBJ2-5, with 7 bases fitting TRBD2. Germline CDR1 SEHNR, CDR2 FQNEAQ (reference sequence). This CDR3 is built from 14 residues. The trim removed 3 bases at V and 3 bases at J, leaving 4 bases unmatched. The chain's CDR3 is CASSFGGLEETQYF. As DNA, the CDR3 is TGTGCCAGCAGCTTTGGAGGACTAGAAGAGACCCAGTACTTC.

The CDR3: CSARDPDGSYNSPLHF. CDR3 DNA: TGCAGTGCTAGAGATCCGGACGGCTCATATAATTCACCCCTCCACTTT. The V call is TRBV20-1, the J call TRBJ1-6; D call uncertain. CDR1 and CDR2 (germline): DFQATT, SNEGSKA (reference sequence). The CDR3 loop spans 16 amino acids. The ends were cut back, 0 bases at V and 4 bases at J, with 13 bases in the middle.

Many counts were recorded for this clonotype. The chain links TRBV2 to TRBJ1-4; maybe TRBD1 (5 bases). The CDR3 contains 14 residues. Germline V gene sequence: CDR1 SNHLY, CDR2 FYNNEI. Trimming pared 1 base from V and 5 bases from J, leaving 8 bases between. CDR3 region: CASSEVGGNEKLFF. In DNA form, the CDR3 reads TGTGCCAGCAGTGAAGTGGGGGGGAATGAAAAACTGTTTTTT.

This clonotype was detected ten times or more. This chain joins TRBV20-1 and TRBJ2-5, with 8 nucleotides matching TRBD2. V trimming: 1 base; J trimming: 4 bases; junction bases outside the gene matches: 5. Germline loops: CDR1 DFQATT, CDR2 SNEGSKA (reference sequence). The CDR3 is 14 residues long. This CDR3 reads CSARAGGTGETQYF. In DNA, the CDR3 is TGCAGTGCTAGAGCGGGAGGGACGGGAGAGACCCAGTACTTC.

Comment on this clonotype: A much bigger clone sits one base away, suggesting this may be a read error. The V gene is TRBV18, the J gene TRBJ2-7; the D gene is possibly TRBD1 (5 bases). Germline CDR1 KGHSH, CDR2 LQKENI. Trimming cost V 1 base and J 6 bases, with 10 bases left between them. This CDR3 is built from 13 residues. CDR3 nucleotide sequence: TGTGCCAGCTCACCACGGACAAGGAGCGAGCAGTACTTC. Translation: CASSPRTRSEQYF. Full variable domain (missing parts from reference TRBV18 and TRBJ2-7): NAGVMQNPRHLVRRRGQEARLRCSPMKGHSHVYWYRQLPEEGLKFMVYLQKENIIDESGMPKERFSAEFPKEGPSILRIQQVVRGDSAAYFCASSPRTRSEQYFGPGTRLTVT.

The chain combines TRBV24-1 with TRBJ1-5; no definite D call. Trimming left V 2 bases short and J 0 bases short, with 4 bases between. Germline V CDR1 and CDR2: KGHDR, SFDVKD. The CDR3 covers 14 residues. In DNA, the CDR3 is TGTGCCACCAGTGATTGGAGTAGCAATCAGCCCCAGCATTTT. Translating gives CATSDWSSNQPQHF.

This clonotype was counted between two and nine times. The genes are TRBV5-5 and TRBJ1-1; 7 nucleotides align to TRBD1. Looked up from germline, CDR1 is SGHKS and CDR2 is YYEKEE (reference sequence). J was trimmed by 4 bases and V by 0 bases; bases with no gene match: 15. The CDR3 is 18 residues long. In DNA, the CDR3 is TGTGCCAGCAGCTTGGCCGGGGGACAGTTATCTCGTGGCACTGAAGCTTTCTTT. Its protein product is CASSLAGGQLSRGTEAFF.

This clonotype showed up just a few times. The chain uses TRBV6-1 and TRBJ1-1; D possibly corresponds to TRBD1 (6 bases). The CDR3 runs to 16 residues. Per the germline V gene, CDR1 is MNHNS and CDR2 is SASEGT. Trimming removed 6 bases at V and 0 bases at J, with 17 bases between. Here the CDR3 DNA reads TGTGCCAGCAGCCAGGGGCCCCCTCTCATGAACACTGAAGCTTTCTTT. Amino acids: CASSQGPPLMNTEAFF.

The chain carries TRBV20-1 and TRBJ2-2, with 9 bases that match TRBD2. Per the germline V gene, CDR1 is DFQATT and CDR2 is SNEGSKA (reference sequence). Trimming took 1 base from V and 2 from J; bases not matched to a gene: 5. The CDR3 has 16 amino acids. CDR3 residues: CSARAGGTSNTGELFF. CDR3 in DNA: TGCAGTGCTAGAGCAGGGGGGACTAGCAACACCGGGGAGCTGTTTTTT.

Many counts were recorded for this clonotype. One end of the junction does not line up with germline, which may come from a read error. The chain has TRBV5-4 and TRBJ2-5; 13 bases are shared with TRBD2. From germline, CDR1 is SGHNT and CDR2 YYREEE (reference sequence). The CDR3 contains 16 residues. DNA for the CDR3: TGTGCCAGCAGCCCTATACTAGCGGGGGGGCCGGGGACCCAATACTTC. Its protein product is CASSPILAGGPGTQYF.

This chain links TRBV5-1 with TRBJ2-1; possibly TRBD2 for D (6 bases). V was trimmed by 7 bases and J by 2 bases, leaving 13 bases between them. Germline assignment: CDR1 SGHRS and CDR2 YFSETQ. The CDR3 is made up of 14 amino acids. The CDR3 DNA reads TGCGCCAGCGGCCCGGGAGACCCCTACAATGAGCAGTTCTTC. Its protein product is CASGPGDPYNEQFF.

CDR3 coding DNA: TGTGCCAGCAGCTCCGTTCCGGCGGAGCAGTTCTTC. It encodes CASSSVPAEQFF. V usage is TRBV7-2 and J usage is TRBJ2-1; D unresolved. The germline gives CDR1 SGHTA, CDR2 FQGNSA. V lost 4 bases and J lost 10, with 11 bases in between. The CDR3 has 12 residues.

The chain joins TRBV20-1 to TRBJ1-4, with D unresolved. Per the germline V gene, CDR1 is DFQATT and CDR2 is SNEGSKA (reference sequence). Trimming removed 5 bases at V and 5 bases at J, with 12 bases between. The CDR3 consists of 13 residues. The CDR3 reads CSAPERANEKLFF. CDR3 DNA sequence: TGCAGTGCTCCGGAGAGGGCGAATGAAAAACTGTTTTTT.

This clonotype was counted at least ten times. The CDR3 nucleotides read TGTGCCAGCTCACCCAATCGACAGTCCCCCCCCAGGTATGAGCAGTTCTTC. Protein: CASSPNRQSPPRYEQFF. The chain carries TRBV18 and TRBJ2-1, with D perhaps matching TRBD1 (5 bases). V was cut by 3 bases and J by 8 bases, with 23 bases left in between. This CDR3 has 17 amino acids. Germline CDR1 and CDR2: KGHSH and LQKENI.

This clonotype was counted only a few times. The chain is built from TRBV29-1 and TRBJ2-7; unclear D gene. V was clipped by 6 bases and J by 2 bases, with 17 bases between them. This CDR3 contains 14 residues. The germline V gene encodes CDR1 SQVTM and CDR2 ANQGSEA. Here the CDR3 DNA reads TGCAGCGTCGATAGTCCCGGAGACCCCTACGAGCAGTACTTC. It codes for CSVDSPGDPYEQYF.

In this sample, this clonotype turned up many times. J is TRBJ2-1 and V is TRBV7-8; D possibly matches TRBD1 or TRBD2 (6 bases each). The V end lost 10 bases, the J end lost 8 bases, and 15 bases lay between the germline ends. This CDR3 region has 12 residues. CDR1 SGHVS and CDR2 FQNEAQ come from the germline V gene. CDR3 residues: CATNRGADEQFF. The DNA for the CDR3 is TGTGCCACCAATAGGGGGGCGGATGAGCAGTTCTTC.

This chain links TRBV6-1 with TRBJ2-3; maybe TRBD2 (7 bases). Germline V gene lookup returns CDR1 MNHNS and CDR2 SASEGT. Trimming left V 6 bases short and J 1 base short, with 14 bases between. The CDR3 covers 15 residues. CDR3 loop: CASSSRGGRTDTQYF. The CDR3 nucleotides are TGTGCCAGCAGCTCAAGGGGGGGCCGCACAGATACGCAGTATTTT.

The genes are TRBV7-9 and TRBJ1-2; D gene uncertain. Germline CDR1 is SEHNR and CDR2 is FQNEAQ (reference sequence). This CDR3 comprises 10 residues. The V and J ends lost 3 bases and 8 bases respectively, with 4 bases between them. DNA of the CDR3: TGTGCCAGCAGCTTGGTCGGCTACACCTTC. Translating gives CASSLVGYTF. Variable domain in full (rest from reference TRBV7-9 and TRBJ1-2): DTGVSQNPRHKITKRGQNVTFRCDPISEHNRLYWYRQTLGQGPEFLTYFQNEAQLEKSRLLSDRFSAERPKGSFSTLEIQRTEQGDSAMYLCASSLVGYTFGSGTRLTVV.

J is TRBJ2-2 and V is TRBV6-6; the D gene is possibly TRBD2 (6 bases). Between the trimmed V and J ends, which lost 2 bases and 3 bases, there was a span of 13 bases. Germline V gene data show CDR1 as MNHNY and CDR2 as SVGAGI (reference sequence). The CDR3 contains 16 residues. CDR3 sequence: CASSYRGSRDTGELFF. CDR3 bases: TGTGCCAGCAGTTACCGGGGGTCAAGGGACACCGGGGAGCTGTTTTTT.

In its sample, this clonotype was seen a few times. The gene calls are TRBV10-3 and TRBJ2-7; D not resolved. CDR1 and CDR2 from the germline V gene are ENHRY and SYGVKD. The CDR3 consists of 11 residues. V was shortened by 0 bases and J by 6 bases, with 3 bases between the two germline ends. This CDR3 is CAISESGEQYF. The DNA of the CDR3 is TGTGCCATCAGTGAGTCTGGCGAGCAGTACTTC.

This clonotype was seen a few times. The genes are TRBV20-1 and TRBJ1-6; 9 bases map to TRBD1. Unmatched junction bases numbered 6, after V lost 5 bases and J lost 7 bases. The CDR3 runs 14 residues. In germline, CDR1 is DFQATT, CDR2 SNEGSKA (reference sequence). CDR3 in DNA: TGCAGTGCTCGGAGGACAGGGGAGAATTCACCCCTCCACTTT. Its protein is CSARRTGENSPLHF.

The genes are TRBV5-4 and TRBJ1-2; D might be TRBD1 (5 bases). The V gene lost 5 bases and the J gene lost 0 bases, with 20 bases spanning the gap. From germline, CDR1 is SGHNT and CDR2 YYREEE (reference sequence). The CDR3 has 17 amino acids. The CDR3 is CASSSIYQGTANYGYTF. Here the CDR3 DNA reads TGTGCCAGCAGTTCCATCTATCAGGGAACAGCTAACTATGGCTACACCTTC.

This clonotype was seen ten or more times. The genes are TRBV7-2 and TRBJ2-4, with D possibly TRBD1 on 6 matching bases. Per germline, CDR1 SGHTA and CDR2 FQGNSA. The CDR3 totals 16 residues. V lost 5 bases, J lost 0 bases, and 14 bases lay in between. The CDR3 coding sequence is TGTGCCAGCAGCCGAAGACAGGATCTAGCCAAAAACATTCAGTACTTC. It codes for CASSRRQDLAKNIQYF.

The table lists this clonotype with many counts. The chain joins TRBV20-1 to TRBJ1-2; a weak D match, TRBD1 (6 bases). The V gene's germline CDR1 is DFQATT and CDR2 SNEGSKA (reference sequence). Trimming shortened V by 0 bases and J by 4 bases, and 15 bases separated the two germline ends. This CDR3 comprises 15 residues. CDR3 in amino acids: CSARELDRTGYGYTF. CDR3 in DNA: TGCAGTGCTAGAGAACTGGACAGAACGGGCTATGGCTACACCTTC.